These T cell receptor beta chains were read from a single sample in a study of blood T cell repertoires in COVID-19. The data were produced by immunoSEQ multiplex PCR, yet TCRdb's version contains in-frame clones alone and is incomplete. The top ten hold roughly 1% of the sample, which has about 310,000 clones, about 90% seen once. Source material: peripheral blood. Source of these receptors: a woman aged 35 to 49 with COVID-19, enrolled during active disease. The CDR3 runs from the conserved cysteine through the conserved F or W. The D gene is left open where the match is weak. The size field is filled for only some rows; it gives once, few, many or a size class.

V gene	clone size	J gene	D gene	CDR3 protein	CDR3 DNA
TRBV28	-	TRBJ2-2	TRBD1	CAVRGPTGELFF	TGTGCCGTCAGGGGGCCGACCGGGGAGCTGTTTTTT
TRBV11-3	-	TRBJ2-1	-	CASSLRDNTYNEQFF	TGTGCCAGCAGCTTAAGAGACAACACCTACAATGAGCAGTTCTTC
TRBV12-3/TRBV12-4	-	TRBJ1-1	-	CASSFIRVTEAFF	TGTGCCAGCAGTTTCATACGAGTTACTGAAGCTTTCTTT
TRBV28	-	TRBJ2-7	TRBD2	CASSLWAGGTSYEQYF	TGTGCCAGCAGTTTATGGGCGGGAGGGACCTCCTACGAGCAGTACTTC
TRBV19	-	TRBJ2-3	TRBD2	CASSPWREGQDTQYF	TGTGCCAGTAGTCCATGGCGGGAGGGCCAGGATACGCAGTATTTT
TRBV4-3	-	TRBJ1-2	TRBD1	CASSRVGGSYGYTF	TGCGCCAGCAGCCGAGTAGGGGGCAGCTATGGCTACACCTTC
TRBV28	-	TRBJ1-1	-	CASTGPHTEAFF	TGTGCCAGTACAGGGCCGCACACTGAAGCTTTCTTT
TRBV29-1	once	TRBJ2-5	-	CSVAPGFETQYF	TGCAGCGTTGCCCCCGGGTTCGAGACCCAGTACTTC
TRBV28	-	TRBJ2-7	TRBD2	CASSPSIQLAGDEQYF	TGTGCCAGCAGCCCATCAATCCAACTAGCGGGGGACGAGCAGTACTTC
TRBV24-1	-	TRBJ2-7	TRBD2	CATSGRGTSGAESYEQYF	TGTGCCACCAGTGGCCGGGGGACTAGCGGTGCCGAGTCCTACGAGCAGTACTTC
TRBV7-9	-	TRBJ1-3	TRBD1	CASSARQGAAGNTIYF	TGTGCCAGCAGCGCCCGACAGGGGGCAGCTGGAAACACCATATATTTT
TRBV7-2	-	TRBJ1-1	-	CASSFYEGTEAFF	TGTGCCAGCAGCTTTTACGAGGGTACTGAAGCTTTCTTT
TRBV27	-	TRBJ1-2	-	CASENLTDTRRVGGYTF	TGTGCCAGCGAAAATCTTACGGACACACGTCGAGTGGGTGGCTACACCTTC
TRBV12-3/TRBV12-4	-	TRBJ1-3	TRBD1	CASRTGQGNTIYF	TGTGCCAGCAGGACGGGACAGGGAAACACCATATATTTT
TRBV27	-	TRBJ2-6	-	CASSFRFGSSGANVLTF	TGTGCCAGCAGTTTTCGGTTTGGGAGCTCTGGGGCCAACGTCCTGACTTTC
TRBV6-6	-	TRBJ1-5	TRBD1	CASTRDRGVSQPQHF	TGTGCCAGCACCAGGGACAGGGGAGTCTCTCAGCCCCAGCATTTT
TRBV6-5	-	TRBJ1-5	-	CATLSNSNQPQHF	TGTGCCACCCTATCTAATAGCAATCAGCCCCAGCATTTT
TRBV18	-	TRBJ1-2	TRBD1	CASARDRNYGYTF	TGTGCCAGCGCTCGGGACAGAAACTATGGCTACACCTTC
TRBV27	-	TRBJ1-1	-	CASSPEGYTEAFF	TGTGCCAGCAGTCCTGAGGGCTACACTGAAGCTTTCTTT
TRBV2	-	TRBJ1-3	TRBD1	CASSENRGLGNTIYF	TGTGCCAGCAGCGAAAACAGGGGGCTCGGAAACACCATATATTTT
TRBV28	-	TRBJ1-4	-	CASSLSGELFF	TGTGCCAGCAGTTTATCCGGAGAACTGTTTTTT
TRBV18	-	TRBJ1-1	-	CASLGGMNTEAFF	TGTGCCAGCTTGGGGGGAATGAACACTGAAGCTTTCTTT
TRBV3-1/TRBV3-2	-	TRBJ2-1	-	CASSQAGTQQFF	TGTGCCAGCAGCCAAGCCGGGACTCAGCAGTTCTTC
TRBV18	-	TRBJ2-1	-	CASSPTNPYEQFF	TGTGCCAGCTCACCAACAAACCCGTACGAGCAGTTCTTC
TRBV7-6	few	TRBJ1-3	-	CASSFGTPSSGNTIYF	TGTGCCAGCAGCTTCGGGACTCCCAGCTCTGGAAACACCATATATTTT
TRBV18	-	TRBJ1-2	-	CASSANRANSVYGYTF	TGTGCCAGCTCAGCCAACAGGGCCAACTCCGTCTATGGCTACACCTTC
TRBV10-3	-	TRBJ1-2	-	CAIRDPTEGYGYTF	TGTGCCATCAGGGACCCGACGGAGGGCTATGGCTACACCTTC
TRBV5-6	-	TRBJ1-4	-	CASSLWAGLREKLFF	TGTGCCAGCAGCTTGTGGGCAGGGTTGAGGGAAAAACTGTTTTTT
TRBV4-2	-	TRBJ2-7	-	CASSPPGLTSYEQYF	TGTGCCAGCAGCCCACCGGGACTGACTTCCTACGAGCAGTACTTC
TRBV4-3	-	TRBJ2-5	-	CASSQDRGKETQYF	TGCGCCAGCAGCCAAGATAGAGGCAAAGAGACCCAGTACTTC
TRBV11-1	once	TRBJ2-3	-	CASSSGGPMQYF	TGTGCCAGCAGCTCGGGGGGCCCCATGCAGTATTTT
TRBV6-5	-	TRBJ1-2	TRBD1	CASSHRGSYGYTF	TGTGCCAGCAGCCACAGGGGCAGCTATGGCTACACCTTC
TRBV19	-	TRBJ1-1	TRBD1	CASSTLTGPGDTEAFF	TGTGCCAGTAGTACCCTGACAGGGCCTGGGGACACTGAAGCTTTCTTT
TRBV5-1	-	TRBJ2-3	-	CASKPTGGIGTDTQYF	TGCGCCAGCAAACCGACAGGTGGGATCGGCACAGATACGCAGTATTTT
TRBV9	-	TRBJ1-2	-	CASSALGGGYGYTF	TGTGCCAGCAGCGCCCTTGGGGGGGGCTATGGCTACACCTTC
TRBV27	-	TRBJ1-2	TRBD1	CASSSRTGLGYTF	TGTGCCAGCAGTTCAAGGACAGGGCTTGGCTACACCTTC
TRBV5-1	-	TRBJ1-6	-	CASSLRHLSSYNSPLHF	TGCGCCAGCAGCTTGAGACATTTGAGCTCCTATAATTCACCCCTCCACTTT
TRBV2	once	TRBJ2-5	-	CASRGDLQETQYF	TGTGCCAGCAGGGGGGACTTGCAAGAGACCCAGTACTTC
TRBV18	-	TRBJ2-7	-	CASSHLAVTPTSYEQYF	TGTGCCAGCTCACACCTGGCGGTGACTCCTACCTCCTACGAGCAGTACTTC
TRBV18	-	TRBJ2-3	TRBD1	CASSPLAGTGGPHGATDTQYF	TGTGCCAGCTCACCACTGGCTGGGACAGGGGGACCCCATGGGGCGACAGATACGCAGTATTTT
TRBV6-5	-	TRBJ1-2	-	CASSYGGGQRNYGYTF	TGTGCCAGCAGTTACGGTGGCGGACAGCGTAACTATGGCTACACCTTC
TRBV7-2	-	TRBJ1-1	-	CASSWGGYTEAFF	TGTGCCAGCAGCTGGGGAGGGTACACTGAAGCTTTCTTT
TRBV7-9	-	TRBJ1-4	-	CASSPRLATNEKLFF	TGTGCCAGCAGCCCGAGACTTGCAACTAATGAAAAACTGTTTTTT
TRBV18	-	TRBJ1-2	-	CASSPLRDTYGYTF	TGTGCCAGCTCACCACTAAGGGACACCTATGGCTACACCTTC
TRBV28	-	TRBJ1-5	TRBD1	CASSFGTGNQPQHF	TGTGCCAGCAGTTTTGGGACAGGTAATCAGCCCCAGCATTTT
TRBV4-3	-	TRBJ2-5	-	CASSQEGRGKETQYF	TGCGCCAGCAGCCAAGAGGGTAGGGGTAAAGAGACCCAGTACTTC
TRBV10-3	-	TRBJ2-1	TRBD2	CAISESSSGRGEQFF	TGTGCCATCAGTGAGTCGAGTAGCGGGAGAGGAGAGCAGTTCTTC
TRBV19	-	TRBJ2-6	TRBD1	CASSTGQGQVNVLTF	TGTGCCAGTAGTACCGGACAGGGTCAAGTCAACGTCCTGACTTTC
TRBV7-2	-	TRBJ1-3	-	CASSPRGARGNTIYF	TGTGCCAGCAGCCCTCGGGGGGCGCGCGGAAACACCATATATTTT
TRBV25-1	-	TRBJ2-3	TRBD2	CASSDYLGQGGTDTQYF	TGTGCCAGCAGTGATTACCTTGGGCAGGGAGGGACAGATACGCAGTATTTT
TRBV10-3	-	TRBJ2-1	TRBD1	CAIRRGTGLDNEQFF	TGTGCCATCAGGCGAGGGACAGGCCTAGACAATGAGCAGTTCTTC
TRBV18	few	TRBJ2-7	-	CASSPNYEQYF	TGTGCCAGCTCACCCAACTACGAGCAGTACTTC
TRBV7-9	-	TRBJ2-2	TRBD1	CASTPGQLNTGELFF	TGTGCCAGCACTCCGGGACAGTTAAACACCGGGGAGCTGTTTTTT
TRBV27	-	TRBJ1-5	-	CASSRGTGNQPQHF	TGTGCCAGCAGTAGAGGAACCGGCAATCAGCCCCAGCATTTT